The 24 T cell receptor beta chains in this list originate from one sample, sequenced in a study of T-cell reconstitution after alpha-beta-depleted transplantation in children. TCRbeta library preparation incorporated unique molecular identifiers. TCRdb re-called the PCR reads with MiXCR, one entry per CDR3 protein. The sample has about 91,000 distinct CDR3 sequences; roughly 8.4% are singletons. This specimen was PBMCs from the stem cell graft donor, taken from the stem cell graft. The source is a human donor who donated a stem cell graft to a child with congenital amegakaryocytic thrombocytopenia.

This clonotype was seen a handful of times. The rearrangement links TRBV6-5 to TRBJ2-3; 7 nucleotides agree with TRBD1. With V trimmed by 0 bases and J by 8 bases, 14 bases remained unmatched. This CDR3 spans 17 amino acids. The germline gives CDR1 MNHEY, CDR2 SVGAGI. In DNA, the CDR3 is TGTGCCAGCAGTTACTCGGGAATCAAGGGACAGTATGGTACGCAGTATTTT. It specifies CASSYSGIKGQYGTQYF.

This clonotype showed up many times. The gene calls are TRBV12-3 or TRBV12-4 and TRBJ2-5; 7 positions match TRBD1. The length of the CDR3 is 15 residues. Losses at the gene ends were 5 bases for V and 5 bases for J; bases not matched to a gene: 11. CDR3 DNA: TGTGCCAGCAGTCAAAGACAGGGTCAGGGGGAGACCCAGTACTTC. This codes for CASSQRQGQGETQYF.

This clonotype was observed many times. The chain carries TRBV5-1 and TRBJ2-1; TRBD2 aligns across 13 bases. V was pared by 5 bases and J by 8 bases, with 4 bases of the junction left unmatched. The CDR3 has 14 amino acids. The germline V gene has CDR1 SGHRS and CDR2 YFSETQ. The CDR3 region has the DNA TGCGCCAGCAGTTGGACTAGCGGGGGTGATGAGCAGTTCTTC. Translation: CASSWTSGGDEQFF.

This clonotype was counted many times. A junction end diverges from the germline sequence, so it may reflect a read error. The chain carries TRBV15 and TRBJ1-1; 8 bases are shared with TRBD1. The CDR3 has 13 amino acids. Looked up from germline, CDR1 is LNHNV and CDR2 is YYDKDF (reference sequence). The DNA for the CDR3 is TGTGCCGCCAGGACAGGGACGAACACTGAAGCTTTCTTT. Translating it yields CAARTGTNTEAFF.

This clonotype was recorded at least ten times. This chain joins TRBV5-1 and TRBJ2-7, with 8 bases lining up with TRBD1. CDR1 is SGHRS and CDR2 is YFSETQ in the germline V gene. V gave up 0 bases and J gave up 6 bases; unmatched junction bases: 5. The CDR3 is made up of 14 amino acids. CDR3 loop: CASSLGLTGAEQYF. The DNA of the CDR3 is TGCGCCAGCAGCTTGGGCCTGACAGGGGCCGAGCAGTACTTC.

The table lists this clonotype with many counts. The chain links TRBV18 to TRBJ2-7; D ambiguous. V was trimmed by 4 bases and J by 0 bases, leaving 7 bases between them. The length of the CDR3 is 13 residues. Germline values: CDR1 KGHSH, CDR2 LQKENI. CDR3 in amino acids: CASSQGFSYEQYF. The CDR3 bases are TGTGCCAGCTCACAGGGCTTCTCCTACGAGCAGTACTTC.

This clonotype was detected many times. V usage is TRBV7-2 and J usage is TRBJ1-4, with 9 bases fitting TRBD1. CDR1 is SGHTA and CDR2 is FQGNSA in the germline V gene. The CDR3 has 15 amino acids. Germline trimming cut 5 bases from V and 5 bases from J; bases unmatched to any gene: 6. Written as DNA, the CDR3 is TGTGCCAGCAGCCCCGGGGGACAGGGAAATGAAAAACTGTTTTTT. Translating it yields CASSPGGQGNEKLFF.

This clonotype was counted a few times. This may stem from a read error, because a much larger clone lies one nucleotide away. The V call is TRBV7-9, the J call TRBJ2-4; D is unclear. The CDR3 contains 14 residues. CDR1 SEHNR and CDR2 FQNEAQ come from the germline V gene (reference sequence). CDR3 nucleotide sequence: TGTGCCAGCAGCTTTGGTCCGGCCAAAAACAGTCAGTACTTC. Its translation: CASSFGPAKNSQYF.

This clonotype was picked up many times. This chain uses TRBV7-9 with TRBJ1-3, with 7 bases lining up with TRBD1. The CDR3 length is 11 residues. Trimming cost V 7 bases and J 8 bases; bases outside gene matches: 2. Germline-derived CDR1 and CDR2 are SEHNR and FQNEAQ (reference sequence). The CDR3 loop reads CASTGTDTIYF. DNA of the CDR3: TGTGCCAGCACAGGGACAGACACCATATATTTT.

This clonotype was detected ten times or more. This sequence joins TRBV15 and TRBJ2-7; 9 bases match TRBD2. V was pared by 2 bases and J by 4 bases, with 0 bases of the junction left unmatched. Per germline, CDR1 LNHNV and CDR2 YYDKDF (reference sequence). There are 13 residues in the CDR3. CDR3 bases: TGTGCCACCAGCAGACTAGCGGGATACGAGCAGTACTTC. This sequence encodes CATSRLAGYEQYF.

This clonotype was picked up many times. The genes are TRBV12-3 or TRBV12-4 and TRBJ2-1; 8 bases map to TRBD1. The ends lost 5 bases at V and 7 bases at J; junction bases unmatched: 4. There are 13 residues in the CDR3. CDR3 nucleotide sequence: TGTGCCAGCAGTGTACGACAGGGGAATGAGCAGTTCTTC. Protein: CASSVRQGNEQFF.

The chain has TRBV2 and TRBJ1-2; D possibly corresponds to TRBD1 (5 bases). The germline V and J ends were trimmed by 6 bases and 5 bases, with 16 bases remaining between them. CDR1 is SNHLY, CDR2 FYNNEI, per germline. This CDR3 has 14 amino acids. The CDR3 reads CASRGETLRYGYTF. The CDR3 DNA sequence: TGTGCCAGCAGGGGGGAGACTCTTCGTTATGGCTACACCTTC.

The V gene is TRBV2, the J gene TRBJ2-5, with 8 positions matching TRBD1. The junction had 7 bases not matched to a gene; V was cut back by 6 bases and J by 1 base. The CDR3 has 15 amino acids. Germline loops: CDR1 SNHLY, CDR2 FYNNEI. The CDR3 reads CASSATRGPQETQYF. The CDR3 coding sequence is TGTGCCAGCAGCGCAACCAGGGGGCCCCAAGAGACCCAGTACTTC. Together with reference TRBV2 and TRBJ2-5, the CDR3 gives the full variable domain: EPEVTQTPSHQVTQMGQEVILRCVPISNHLYFYWYRQILGQKVEFLVSFYNNEISEKSEIFDDQFSVERPDGSNFTLKIRSTKLEDSAMYFCASSATRGPQETQYFGPGTRLLVL.

This clonotype was observed once. The CDR3 end shows no conserved phenylalanine or tryptophan, and so a read error is likely. The V call is TRBV12-3 or TRBV12-4, the J call TRBJ1-1; D remains ambiguous. The CDR3 totals 12 residues. The CDR3 sequence: CASRFLNTEAFL. The CDR3 region has the DNA TGTGCCAGCCGTTTCTTGAACACTGAAGCTTTCTTG.

This clonotype came up many times. The chain couples TRBV20-1 to TRBJ2-2, with 8 positions matching TRBD1. Germline CDR1 and CDR2: DFQATT and SNEGSKA (reference sequence). Trimming took 3 bases from V and 0 from J; bases not matched to a gene: 3. The CDR3 extends over 15 amino acids. CDR3 protein: CSASQQGANTGELFF. The CDR3 nucleotides are TGCAGTGCTAGCCAACAGGGGGCGAACACCGGGGAGCTGTTTTTT.

This clonotype was seen at least ten times. The chain uses TRBV12-3 or TRBV12-4 and TRBJ2-4; the match to TRBD1 covers 9 bases. The CDR3 runs 16 residues. V dropped 1 base and J dropped 8; count of bases not matched to a gene: 9. DNA of the CDR3: TGTGCCAGCAGTTTAGACGGACAGGGGATCGCGGACATTCAGTACTTC. Its translation is CASSLDGQGIADIQYF.

This clonotype was seen at least ten times. The chain couples TRBV7-2 to TRBJ2-5; 9 positions match TRBD2. After removal of 1 base from V and 5 bases from J, the junction contained 5 bases not matched to a gene. Germline V gene data show CDR1 as SGHTA and CDR2 as FQGNSA. The CDR3 is 15 residues long. CDR3 bases: TGTGCCAGCAGCTTAGTTGCTAGCGGGGTGGAGACCCAGTACTTC. Its translation is CASSLVASGVETQYF.

In this sample, this clonotype turned up many times. The chain has TRBV6-5 and TRBJ2-3, with D possibly TRBD1 on 6 matching bases. Germline loops: CDR1 MNHEY, CDR2 SVGAGI. V was cut by 5 bases and J by 0 bases, with 12 bases left in between. The CDR3 is made up of 15 amino acids. The CDR3 loop is CASSPQGPSTDTQYF. In nucleotides, the CDR3 is TGTGCCAGCAGTCCACAGGGTCCTAGCACAGATACGCAGTATTTT.

This clonotype has ten or more counts. The chain uses TRBV6-1 and TRBJ2-3, with D unclear. V gave up 0 bases and J gave up 3 bases, with 1 base separating them. Germline CDR1 reads MNHNS; CDR2 reads SASEGT. CDR3 length equals 12 residues. Here the CDR3 DNA reads TGTGCCAGCAGTGAAGCAACAGATACGCAGTATTTT. Residues: CASSEATDTQYF.

This clonotype occurred many times. This chain connects TRBV28 to TRBJ2-5, with D unresolved. The germline V gene has CDR1 MDHEN and CDR2 SYDVKM. The CDR3 has 13 residues. V lost 2 bases to trimming and J lost 5 bases, with 9 bases between them. The CDR3 nucleotides are TGTGCCAGCAGTTTACCCCAGATGGAGACCCAGTACTTC. Translating gives CASSLPQMETQYF.

In this sample, this clonotype turned up many times. The rearrangement joins TRBV29-1 to TRBJ2-5; 13 bases align to TRBD2. CDR3 length equals 13 residues. CDR1 SQVTM and CDR2 ANQGSEA come from the germline V gene. V lost 7 bases to trimming and J lost 5 bases; unmatched junction nucleotides: 4. The CDR3 sequence is CSAGTSGTETQYF. The CDR3 nucleotides read TGCAGCGCCGGGACTAGCGGGACTGAGACCCAGTACTTC. Together with reference TRBV29-1 and TRBJ2-5, the CDR3 gives the full variable domain: SAVISQKPSRDICQRGTSLTIQCQVDSQVTMMFWYRQQPGQSLTLIATANQGSEATYESGFVIDKFPISRPNLTFSTLTVSNMSPEDSSIYLCSAGTSGTETQYFGPGTRLLVL.

This clonotype occurred many times. The chain combines TRBV3-1 with TRBJ2-7; 11 nucleotides match TRBD1. The V and J ends lost 4 bases and 3 bases, in that order; junction bases with no gene match: 5. The CDR3 contains 15 residues. Germline V gene lookup returns CDR1 LGHDT and CDR2 YNNKEL (reference sequence). The CDR3 nucleotides are TGTGCCAGCAGCCGAGGACAGGGGGCGTACTACGAGCAGTACTTC. Residues: CASSRGQGAYYEQYF.

This clonotype was picked up many times. This chain connects TRBV24-1 to TRBJ2-3, with a tentative D call TRBD2 (6 bases). Germline CDR1 is KGHDR and CDR2 is SFDVKD. Between the trimmed V and J ends, which lost 1 base and 4 bases, there was a span of 14 bases. CDR3 length: 16 residues. CDR3 in DNA: TGTGCCACCAGTGATTTTTTGCGGGGCGGCGCAGATACGCAGTATTTT. Encoded protein: CATSDFLRGGADTQYF.

This clonotype was detected a few times. It may be a read error: a sequence one base away is much more abundant. The chain carries TRBV7-6 and TRBJ2-3; D is perhaps TRBD1 or TRBD2 (5 bases each). This CDR3 spans 13 amino acids. Germline CDR1 SGHVS, CDR2 FNYEAQ. V lost 4 bases to trimming and J lost 2 bases, with 7 bases between them. The CDR3 is CASSSGTTDTQYF. The CDR3 bases are TGTGCCAGCAGCTCCGGGACCACAGATACGCAGTATTTT. The variable domain in full, with the rest retrieved from reference TRBV7-6 and TRBJ2-3, is GAGVSQSPRYKVTKRGQDVALRCDPISGHVSLYWYRQALGQGPEFLTYFNYEAQQDKSGLPNDRFSAERPEGSISTLTIQRTEQRDSAMYRCASSSGTTDTQYFGPGTRLTVL.